Listed below are T cell receptor beta chains from one sample, sequenced in a study of T cells after posttransplantation cyclophosphamide. Sequencing was performed with immunoSEQ multiplex PCR; in TCRdb, only in-frame clones are kept and a portion is missing. The sample has around 34,000 clones, none seen only once. The sample was PBMCs. Receptor source: a woman aged 50 to 65 in good health and a related stem cell transplant donor. Each CDR3 is given with its conserved first and last residue. The D gene is left open where the match is weak. The size of a clone is reported for some rows only, either as once, few or many, or as a class for expanded clones.

>TRBD1|TRBV5-1|TRBJ2-2|NA
CASSLEGQGTGELFF
TGCGCCAGCAGCTTGGAGGGACAGGGGACCGGGGAGCTGTTTTTT
>NA|TRBV30|TRBJ2-1|many
CAWSVLEGLGFF
TGTGCCTGGAGTGTACTTGAAGGGTTAGGATTCTTC
>NA|TRBV27|TRBJ1-5|few
CASSLSKGVSAQHF
TGTGCCAGCAGTTTATCGAAGGGCGTATCGGCCCAGCATTTT
>TRBD2|TRBV7-2|TRBJ2-3|NA
CASSLGSLAGTDTQYF
TGTGCCAGCAGCCTAGGGTCCCTAGCGGGCACAGATACGCAGTATTTT
>NA|TRBV9|TRBJ1-1|few
CASSVGGGGFMNTEAFF
TGTGCCAGCAGCGTAGGAGGGGGGGGGTTCATGAACACTGAAGCTTTCTTT
>TRBD2|TRBV11-3|TRBJ2-7|many
CASSLAGGGSSYEQYF
TGTGCCAGCAGCTTAGCTGGCGGGGGAAGCTCCTACGAGCAGTACTTC
>NA|TRBV7-9|TRBJ2-7|few
CASSASGTYEQYF
TGTGCCAGCAGCGCCAGCGGTACCTACGAGCAGTACTTC
>NA|TRBV27|TRBJ1-3|many
CASSDISSGNTIYF
TGTGCCAGCAGTGATATTAGCTCTGGAAACACCATATATTTT
>TRBD1|TRBV7-8|TRBJ2-7|many
CASSLRDRAVEQYF
TGTGCCAGCAGCTTAAGGGACAGGGCCGTCGAGCAGTACTTC
>NA|TRBV10-3|TRBJ2-5|many
CAISESRVGLLETQYF
TGTGCCATCAGTGAGTCGAGGGTGGGCCTCCTAGAGACCCAGTACTTC
>NA|TRBV11-2|TRBJ2-2|many
CASSLGAFRGTGELFF
TGTGCCAGCAGCTTAGGAGCCTTCCGGGGGACCGGGGAGCTGTTTTTT
>TRBD1|TRBV27|TRBJ1-1|few
CASSSNRGLNTEAFF
TGTGCCAGCAGTTCCAACAGGGGGCTGAACACTGAAGCTTTCTTT
>TRBD2|TRBV7-3|TRBJ2-5|NA
CASSLGRTSGGQETQYF
TGTGCCAGCAGCTTGGGGAGGACTAGCGGAGGCCAAGAGACCCAGTACTTC
>NA|TRBV12-3/TRBV12-4|TRBJ1-5|many
CASKPSQGSQPQHF
TGTGCCAGCAAGCCGAGCCAGGGGTCTCAGCCCCAGCATTTT
>NA|TRBV12-3/TRBV12-4|TRBJ2-7|many
CASSLMRRGFGFRVDQKLYEQYF
TGTGCCAGCAGTTTAATGCGCCGGGGGTTTGGATTTCGAGTCGACCAAAAACTATACGAGCAGTACTTC
>NA|TRBV29-1|TRBJ2-1|NA
CSVAPLAGRNEQFF
TGCAGCGTCGCCCCTTTGGCGGGCCGCAATGAGCAGTTCTTC
>NA|TRBV30|TRBJ1-2|few
CAWSNSFRYGYTF
TGTGCCTGGAGTAACAGTTTCCGCTATGGCTACACCTTC
>TRBD2|TRBV19|TRBJ2-1|many
CASSLAEYNEQFF
TGTGCCAGTAGCCTAGCGGAGTACAATGAGCAGTTCTTC
>TRBD1|TRBV19|TRBJ1-5|many
CASSTITGGNQPQHF
TGTGCCAGTAGTACGATTACAGGGGGCAATCAGCCCCAGCATTTT
>NA|TRBV4-3|TRBJ1-4|many
CASSVGARGTTNEKLFF
TGCGCCAGCAGCGTAGGGGCCAGAGGAACAACTAATGAAAAACTGTTTTTT
>NA|TRBV11-3|TRBJ1-1|few
CASSLGRGSNTEAFF
TGTGCCAGCAGCTTAGGCCGGGGATCGAACACTGAAGCTTTCTTT
>TRBD1|TRBV19|TRBJ1-2|many
CASSLGQSYGYTF
TGTGCCAGTAGTCTGGGACAGTCCTATGGCTACACCTTC
>TRBD2|TRBV28|TRBJ2-5|few
CASSQTRTSKTQYF
TGTGCCAGCAGCCAGACCCGGACTAGCAAGACCCAGTACTTC
>NA|TRBV24-1|TRBJ1-2|few
CATFRGDGYTF
TGTGCCACCTTTAGGGGTGATGGCTACACCTTC
>TRBD2|TRBV24-1|TRBJ2-2|NA
CATSESLAGDTGELFF
TGTGCCACCAGTGAGTCGCTAGCGGGAGACACCGGGGAGCTGTTTTTT
>TRBD1|TRBV6-2/TRBV6-3|TRBJ2-5|many
CASRTGVGAGTQYF
TGTGCCAGCAGAACAGGGGTAGGGGCCGGGACCCAGTACTTC
>NA|TRBV6-5|TRBJ2-3|NA
CASSYNVPAQGTQYF
TGTGCCAGCAGTTACAATGTACCCGCTCAGGGTACGCAGTATTTT
>TRBD2|TRBV10-3|TRBJ2-7|many
CATGRGESYEQYF
TGTGCCACCGGTCGGGGGGAATCCTACGAGCAGTACTTC
>NA|TRBV6-5|TRBJ2-7|NA
CASSRPGLSSYEQYF
TGTGCCAGCAGTCGCCCGGGACTCAGCTCCTACGAGCAGTACTTC
>NA|TRBV16|TRBJ1-3|many
CASSHLALLAGNTIYF
TGTGCCAGCAGCCACTTAGCTCTTTTGGCTGGAAACACCATATATTTT
>NA|TRBV19|TRBJ2-4|many
CATRAYSGSKNIQYF
TGTGCCACCAGGGCCTATAGCGGATCCAAAAACATTCAGTACTTC
>NA|TRBV5-8|TRBJ2-1|many
CASSLGTALHNEQFF
TGTGCCAGCAGCTTGGGGACAGCTCTACACAATGAGCAGTTCTTC
>TRBD1|TRBV6-2/TRBV6-3|TRBJ1-1|many
CASSWTGGEGTEAFF
TGTGCCAGCAGTTGGACAGGGGGCGAGGGCACTGAAGCTTTCTTT
>NA|TRBV30|TRBJ2-5|few
CAWSVLLETQYF
TGTGCCTGGAGTGTACTTTTAGAGACCCAGTACTTC
>TRBD1|TRBV7-9|TRBJ2-3|many
CASRRQGSDTQYF
TGTGCCAGCAGACGACAGGGGTCAGATACGCAGTATTTT
>NA|TRBV12-3/TRBV12-4|TRBJ1-1|many
CASSLRTAGLLNTEAFF
TGTGCCAGCAGTTTAAGGACAGCAGGACTTCTGAACACTGAAGCTTTCTTT
>TRBD1|TRBV7-2|TRBJ2-1|many
CASSSDRGYNEQFF
TGTGCCAGCAGTTCTGACAGGGGATACAATGAGCAGTTCTTC